The clone carrying this T cell receptor (beta chain) was seen a handful of times. Antigen: not known. These data come from a study of beta chain features in type 1 diabetes. Each of the sorted populations had a purity greater than 95%. Sequenced material consisted of expressed TCRB transcripts (all of the isolated RNA was reverse transcribed). The protocol was immunoSEQ multiplex PCR, while the TCRdb copy is restricted to in-frame clones and leaves out a portion. This table holds more than 550,000 clones, over 12% found once. General study points: Moderate but significant shortening of TCRB CDR3s was recorded in all four CD4+ subsets from Type 1 diabetes patients. It was among patients, rather than healthy donors, that naive, central memory and Treg TCRB repertoires appeared more similar.

The CDR3 is 12 amino acids. CDR1 GTSNPN and CDR2 SVGIG come from the germline V gene (reference sequence). Trimming removed 8 bases at V and 9 bases at J, with 17 bases between. The genes are TRBV30 and TRBJ2-1; D is possibly TRBD2 (6 bases). The sample taken for sequencing was naive CD4+ T cells from blood. The sequence was obtained from a young man with type 1 diabetes. The CDR3 loop is CARGLRLGEQFF. The DNA of the CDR3 is TGTGCCCGGGGACTTCGGTTGGGTGAGCAGTTCTTC.